One T cell receptor (beta chain) is described in this entry. V was clipped by 1 base and J by 5 bases; unmatched bases: 1. Per the germline V gene, CDR1 is SGHVS and CDR2 is FQNEAQ. The CDR3 is 14 amino acids. The data derive from a study of blood T cell repertoires in COVID-19. At the level of the study: Sites across the United States, Italy and Spain contributed samples from acute and convalescent COVID-19. PBMCs, B-cell-depleted T cells, or T cells provided the cDNA or gDNA that made up the material.

Per the study methods: Nucleated cell number was recorded as an estimate derived from reference gene primer amplification. Produced via immunoSEQ multiplex PCR; TCRdb's table is partial and in-frame only. V, J and clone size reflect that table, while D and trimming were determined from the DNA. The table includes about 250,000 clones, 88% detected once. Two negative PCRs, clearance, or symptom resolution characterized the recovered Cohort 3 donors. This rearrangement joins TRBV7-8 to TRBJ1-5, with 8 bases lining up with TRBD1. The TCR comes from a woman between 45 and 60 years old who had recovered from COVID-19. The sequenced sample was PBMCs or T cells enriched from blood (not recorded which). CDR3 sequence reads: CASSLVRGHQPQHF. CDR3 nucleotides: TGTGCCAGCAGCTTAGTCAGGGGGCATCAGCCCCAGCATTTT.